The clone carrying this T cell receptor (beta chain) was detected ten times or more. The data were obtained in a study of Graves' ophthalmopathy and Graves' hyperthyroidism. In germline, CDR1 is SEHNR, CDR2 FQNEAQ (reference sequence). V shed 3 bases, J shed 8 bases, and the junction held 4 bases outside the gene matches. The CDR3 consists of 13 residues. The authors amplified TCR beta CDR3 regions from RNA transcripts. After a first-round RT-PCR with HTBI primers, a second-round multiplex PCR was run. TCRdb itself ran the multiplex PCR reads through MiXCR, one entry per CDR3 protein. The sample yields about 700,000 distinct CDR3 sequences, roughly 41% seen once.

The V and J genes are TRBV7-9 and TRBJ2-1, with 7 nucleotides matching TRBD2. This sequence originates from an adult man with Graves' ophthalmopathy. The sample was peripheral blood. CDR3 bases: TGTGCCAGCAGCTTGGGAGGGCGGGATGAGCAGTTCTTC. Its translation: CASSLGGRDEQFF.